A selection of T cell receptor beta chains follows, all from one sample in a study of T cells in Graves' hyperthyroidism and ophthalmopathy. Via MiXCR, TCRdb re-called the multiplex PCR reads, giving one row per CDR3 protein. The sample holds 480,000 or so distinct CDR3 sequences, approximately 15% seen once. Sequenced input: blood. The receptors come from a woman aged 18-29 years with Graves' hyperthyroidism. Both conserved end residues are part of each CDR3. D genes are given only for firm matches. Size is omitted from some rows. Given values are once, few, many or a class for expanded clones.

DNA,CDR3,J,size,V,D
TGTGCCCGCAGTGACTCCTCCGGGACAGGGGGCCATGGCTACACCTTC,CARSDSSGTGGHGYTF,TRBJ1-2,-,TRBV6-4,TRBD1
TGTGCCAGCAGCTTAAATCGGTTGACGGCAACTGAAGCTTTCTTT,CASSLNRLTATEAFF,TRBJ1-1,once,TRBV11-3,-
TGTGCCAGTAGTATAGCTAATCGGACAGGGGATTCTGTAGAGACCCAGTACTTC,CASSIANRTGDSVETQYF,TRBJ2-5,-,TRBV19,TRBD1
TGCAGTGCCCTCTCCAGGGGAAACACCGGGGAGCTGTTTTTT,CSALSRGNTGELFF,TRBJ2-2,many,TRBV20-1,-
TGTGCCAGCAGTTTCAGGCAGGGACTAGACTTTAATGAGCAGTTCTTC,CASSFRQGLDFNEQFF,TRBJ2-1,-,TRBV27,TRBD2
TGTGCCAGCAGTTACGCTTTAGCAGGGCCCAACTATGGCTACACCTTC,CASSYALAGPNYGYTF,TRBJ1-2,many,TRBV6-6,-
TGCGCCAGCAGCTTGGGACAGGGGGACATGGAGACCCAGTACTTC,CASSLGQGDMETQYF,TRBJ2-5,few,TRBV5-1,TRBD1
TGTGCCAGCAGTTACTCGAGGTGGGGTAATGAAAAACTGTTTTTT,CASSYSRWGNEKLFF,TRBJ1-4,few,TRBV6-6,-
TGTGCCAGCAGCCGCCGGACTAGCGGGTCTCCACAGTTCTTC,CASSRRTSGSPQFF,TRBJ2-1,few,TRBV7-2,TRBD2
TGTGCCAGCAGCTTGATTGACTACAATGAGCAGTTCTTC,CASSLIDYNEQFF,TRBJ2-1,many,TRBV5-6,-
TGTGCCAGCAGCTTTGGGCGGGAGATTCGCCAAGAGACCCAGTACTTC,CASSFGREIRQETQYF,TRBJ2-5,many,TRBV7-2,TRBD2
TGTGCCAGCATTGGGACGGCTGCCTACGAGCAGTACTTC,CASIGTAAYEQYF,TRBJ2-7,many,TRBV2,-
TGTGCCAGCAGCGCGACCGGACTTCGGAATGAAAAACTGTTTTTT,CASSATGLRNEKLFF,TRBJ1-4,many,TRBV11-1,-
TGTGCCAGCAGTGAAGAGATTAAAGAGACCCAGTACTTC,CASSEEIKETQYF,TRBJ2-5,-,TRBV2,-
TGTGCTAGTGGTTTGCTCCGCCGCGGAGGGGAGCTGTTTTTT,CASGLLRRGGELFF,TRBJ2-2,many,TRBV12-5,-
TGTGCCAGCAGCTTAGGGGCGGAAAGCTCCTACGAGCAGTACTTC,CASSLGAESSYEQYF,TRBJ2-7,many,TRBV11-3,-
TGTGCCACCCTTGCCCCCTATGGCTACACCTTC,CATLAPYGYTF,TRBJ1-2,many,TRBV19,-
TGCGCCAGCAGCCCGGGGGGGAACATGAACACTGAAGCTTTCTTT,CASSPGGNMNTEAFF,TRBJ1-1,many,TRBV5-1,-
TGTGCCAGCAGCCAAGATTGGGGCAGGGGTTCTGGAAACACCATATATTTT,CASSQDWGRGSGNTIYF,TRBJ1-3,few,TRBV3-1,-
TGTGCCAGCAGCCCACCCGGGGTAGGGGGTGTTGGCTACACCTTC,CASSPPGVGGVGYTF,TRBJ1-2,many,TRBV7-9,-
TGCGCCAGCAGCACGGGACAGGGGGCCTCGGGAAATGGCTACACCTTC,CASSTGQGASGNGYTF,TRBJ1-2,-,TRBV5-1,TRBD1
TGTGCTAGTGCCACAGAAGAGGATTTGGCTGAAGCTTTCTTT,CASATEEDLAEAFF,TRBJ1-1,many,TRBV12-5,-
TGTGCCAGCAGCATCGACAGGGACCGGGCCGGGGAGCTGTTTTTT,CASSIDRDRAGELFF,TRBJ2-2,many,TRBV11-2,TRBD1
TGTGCCAGCAGCTTAGATTGGGGTAGAGGGGAGCTGTTTTTT,CASSLDWGRGELFF,TRBJ2-2,-,TRBV11-2,-
TGTGCCAGAGCCGGGGCCGCCGTAGGTTCCTATAATTCACCCCTCCACTTT,CARAGAAVGSYNSPLHF,TRBJ1-6,few,TRBV19,-
TGCGCCAGCAGCCCCGAGGGACAGAACACTGAAGCTTTCTTT,CASSPEGQNTEAFF,TRBJ1-1,many,TRBV5-1,-
TGTGCCAGCAGCTTATGGGATCAGCCCCAGCATTTT,CASSLWDQPQHF,TRBJ1-5,many,TRBV7-9,-
TGTGCCAGCAGCTTATTCGGGACACAGGGGAGGACCCAGTACTTC,CASSLFGTQGRTQYF,TRBJ2-5,many,TRBV11-1,TRBD1
TGTGCCAGCAGTTTATACGCAGCTCGTGCGCTGTACTTC,CASSLYAARALYF,TRBJ2-7,few,TRBV28,-
TGCGCCAGCAGTGTAACGACAGGGAAGGGCTACACCTTC,CASSVTTGKGYTF,TRBJ1-2,-,TRBV11-1,TRBD1
TGTGCCAGCTTACGGGACAGACATAGCAATCAGCCCCAGCATTTT,CASLRDRHSNQPQHF,TRBJ1-5,many,TRBV2,TRBD1